This TCR beta chain comes out of a study of OX40 agonist ivuxolimab in advanced cancers. Concerning the study at large: Ivuxolimab, which targeted the costimulatory receptor OX40 (CD134), was an agonistic, fully human IgG2 monoclonal antibody. Intravenous ivuxolimab was administered to patients every 2 weeks at six dose levels: 0.01, 0.1, 0.3, 1.5, 3 and 10 mg/kg. Of the roughly 52 dose-escalation patients, hepatocellular carcinoma was present in 19, melanoma in approximately 15, renal cell carcinoma in 9 and head and neck cancer in 9. The dose-escalation cohort was roughly 80% male with a mean age of approximately 60 years, ranging from about 23 to 85. Prior anti-PD-1, anti-PD-L1 or anti-CTLA-4 therapy was permitted, and checkpoint inhibitors had been received by about two fifths of dose-escalation patients. Partial responses were achieved by three dose-escalation patients, of whom one had hepatocellular carcinoma and two had cutaneous melanoma. Peripheral TCRbeta sequencing aimed to test whether ivuxolimab altered TCR sequence diversity and caused clonal T-cell expansion. The paper describes the monotherapy dose-escalation part (N ≈ 51 patients) of the phase I trial of ivuxolimab.

About this clone: This receptor's antigen is unknown. No quality values exist for individual bases; no much larger clone is one base distant.

Patients with autoimmune disease history or receiving systemic immunosuppression were excluded from the trial. Peripheral blood for TCR sequencing was collected from all dose cohorts at baseline, on cycle 4 day 1, and on cycle 7 day 1. Samples were obtained from an open-label, multicenter, first-in-human phase I dose-escalation trial of ivuxolimab. The trial enrolled adults with locally advanced or metastatic head and neck squamous cell, hepatocellular, melanoma or renal cell carcinoma. CD4+ and CD8+ T cells were sorted separately from peripheral blood before TCR sequencing. For sequencing of the TCRbeta CDR3 region, genomic DNA was extracted from the sorted cells. The immunoSEQ Assay was used for sequencing of TCRbeta CDR3 regions. TCRdb provides this immuneACCESS table in a form limited to in-frame rearrangements. Some clones are lacking; in checked studies, under half of them reflect an unresolved V gene, and why the rest are absent is not known. This sample has tens of thousands of clones in its table, and 77% of those were observed once. The ten largest account for approximately 6.8% of the sample.

The CDR3 numbers 13 residues from cysteine through phenylalanine. Just the 39-base CDR3 DNA is kept, in frame starting at base 1. At the junction V is shortened by 7 bases and J by 6 bases; bases outside the gene matches: 5. The germline V gene sets CDR1 to SGHRS and CDR2 to YFSETQ. Overall results and qualifications from the work: Partial responders in the 0.1-3.0 mg/kg groups had among the lowest normalized peripheral clonal expansion, especially among CD8+ T cells. After ivuxolimab, more expanded clones were found on average in CD8+ T cells than in CD4+ T cells. Clonal expansion of both CD4+ and CD8+ blood T cells was observed from baseline to week 6 at doses 0.1 to 3.0 mg/kg. The antigen specificity of the peripheral T cells that underwent clonal expansion was not determined. Low levels of normalized T-cell clonal expansion were also seen in some patients who did not respond.

Recombination connected TRBV5-1 to TRBJ2-1, with 9 bases in between that match TRBD2. Source: CD4+ or CD8+ T cells sorted from blood, taken in a trial of the OX40 agonist ivuxolimab. The receptor's source is an adult with an advanced solid tumor such as melanoma, head and neck, liver or kidney cancer. The CDR3 protein sequence reads: CASGAGGFNEQFF. The nucleotide sequence is given as TGCGCCAGCGGAGCGGGAGGTTTCAATGAGCAGTTCTTC.